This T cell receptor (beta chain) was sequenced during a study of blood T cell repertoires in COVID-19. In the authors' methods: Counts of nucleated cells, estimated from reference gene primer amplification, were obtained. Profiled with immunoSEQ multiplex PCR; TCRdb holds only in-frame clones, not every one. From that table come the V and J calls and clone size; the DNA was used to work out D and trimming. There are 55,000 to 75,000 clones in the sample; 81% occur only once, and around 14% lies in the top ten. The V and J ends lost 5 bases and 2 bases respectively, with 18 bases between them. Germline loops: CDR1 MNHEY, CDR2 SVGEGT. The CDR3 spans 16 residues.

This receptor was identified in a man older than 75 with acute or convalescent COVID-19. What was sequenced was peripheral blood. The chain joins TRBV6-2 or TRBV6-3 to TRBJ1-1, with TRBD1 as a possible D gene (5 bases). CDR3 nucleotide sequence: TGTGCCAGCAGTCGGGTGAGACAGCAATTAAACACTGAAGCTTTCTTT. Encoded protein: CASSRVRQQLNTEAFF.